Presented here are 10 T cell receptor beta chains from one specimen sequenced in a study of T-cell memory formation after mild COVID-19. TCRdb used MiXCR to reprocess the 5' RACE reads, holding one entry per CDR3 protein. The sample has roughly 200,000 distinct CDR3 sequences, around 9.5% seen once. The material sequenced was PBMCs or a T cell subset sorted from them (not recorded which). The receptors derive from a man aged 18 to 30 who had mild COVID-19 (a few samples of this study predate the infection). Cell type and time point are not known.

The gene calls are TRBV6-5 and TRBJ1-2; D is undetermined. The CDR3 runs 14 residues. The germline gives CDR1 MNHEY, CDR2 SVGAGI. V lost 2 bases and J 2 bases, leaving 9 bases between the germline ends. The CDR3 sequence is CASSYGQLNYGYTF. The CDR3 bases are TGTGCCAGCAGTTACGGGCAGTTGAACTATGGCTACACCTTC.

This clonotype was counted a few times. V is TRBV20-1 and J is TRBJ2-2, with a tentative D call TRBD2 (6 bases). The CDR3 is 14 amino acids. Germline CDR1 DFQATT, CDR2 SNEGSKA (reference sequence). The germline V and J ends were trimmed by 5 bases and 6 bases, with 16 bases remaining between them. For the CDR3, the DNA is TGCAGTGCTCCTCCCGCGGGACGGGCCGGGGAGCTGTTTTTT. This encodes CSAPPAGRAGELFF.

This sequence joins TRBV20-1 and TRBJ2-5; TRBD1 or TRBD2 may be the D gene (6 bases each). Trimming took off 2 bases at V and 5 bases at J, with 12 bases between the two ends. The CDR3 runs to 13 residues. The germline V gene has CDR1 DFQATT and CDR2 SNEGSKA (reference sequence). Written as DNA, the CDR3 is TGCAGTGCTAGACCCGGGGGCTACGAGACCCAGTACTTC. It is translated as CSARPGGYETQYF.

This clonotype has just a few counts. V gene TRBV6-4 combines with J gene TRBJ1-5, with D unclear. The ends were cut back, 4 bases at V and 7 bases at J, with 17 bases in the middle. The CDR3 runs 15 residues. Germline assignment: CDR1 MRHNA and CDR2 SNTAGT. The CDR3 is CASSVWSGAGQPQHF. CDR3 in DNA: TGTGCCAGCAGTGTTTGGTCGGGCGCAGGACAGCCCCAGCATTTT.

This clonotype has a count of ten or more. This chain joins TRBV12-3 or TRBV12-4 and TRBJ2-1; TRBD1 might be the D (6 bases). The CDR3 contains 15 residues. V was shortened by 5 bases and J by 0 bases, with 11 bases between the two germline ends. As DNA, the CDR3 is TGTGCCAGCAGTGTAACAGGGAGCTCCTACAATGAGCAGTTCTTC. This gives the protein CASSVTGSSYNEQFF.

A few counts support this clonotype. The chain employs TRBV3-1 and TRBJ2-2; D remains ambiguous. The CDR3 extends over 15 amino acids. The germline V gene encodes CDR1 LGHDT and CDR2 YNNKEL (reference sequence). With 1 base removed from V and 2 bases from J, the gap between germline ends came to 8 bases. The CDR3 DNA is TGTGCCAGCAGCCAAGGGCCGGAAAACACCGGGGAGCTGTTTTTT. It is translated as CASSQGPENTGELFF.

This clonotype was observed a handful of times. The chain couples TRBV18 to TRBJ1-2; D is undetermined. The V and J ends lost 5 bases and 1 base respectively, with 5 bases between them. Per the germline V gene, CDR1 is KGHSH and CDR2 is LQKENI. The CDR3 extends over 12 amino acids. CDR3 amino acids: CASSGNNYGYTF. CDR3 sequence (DNA): TGTGCCAGCTCAGGGAATAACTATGGCTACACCTTC.

In its sample, this clonotype was seen a few times. The chain is built from TRBV7-9 and TRBJ1-3, with D hard to call. With 2 bases removed from V and 1 base from J, the gap between germline ends came to 3 bases. CDR1 and CDR2 (germline): SEHNR, FQNEAQ (reference sequence). This CDR3 is 13 amino acids long. CDR3 DNA sequence: TGTGCCAGCAGCTTACAATCTGGAAACACCATATATTTT. Residues: CASSLQSGNTIYF.

This chain uses TRBV20-1 with TRBJ1-6; D is ambiguous. V was clipped by 0 bases and J by 10 bases, with 10 bases between them. This CDR3 contains 13 residues. Germline V lookup: CDR1 DFQATT, CDR2 SNEGSKA (reference sequence). Here the CDR3 reads CSARDQPGSPLHF. The CDR3 DNA sequence: TGCAGTGCTAGAGACCAACCCGGATCACCCCTCCACTTT.

The rearrangement links TRBV10-2 to TRBJ2-3; 12 bases agree with TRBD2. V was pared by 8 bases and J by 7 bases, with 4 bases of the junction left unmatched. There are 13 residues in the CDR3. Germline V gene lookup returns CDR1 WSHSY and CDR2 SAAADI. The CDR3 protein is CASGTSGGHTQYF. Written as DNA, the CDR3 is TGCGCCAGCGGAACTAGCGGGGGGCATACGCAGTATTTT.